The present entry profiles one T cell receptor (beta chain) with its context. The entry originates in a study of shared clonotypes between healthy human individuals. Produced via immunoSEQ multiplex PCR; TCRdb's table is partial and in-frame only. The sample shows 2 million to 2.5 million clones, 80% to 95% of them seen only once. CDR1 and CDR2 (germline): MDHEN, SYDVKM. The CDR3 spans 15 residues. Trimming at V came to 5 bases and at J to 7 bases, leaving 10 bases not matched to a gene. The V call is TRBV28, the J call TRBJ1-4, with 7 bases matching TRBD1. This TCR was sampled from a man between 18 and 29 years old in good health. Some clones in this sample may be carry-over from other donors' samples. Input material: naive CD4+ T cells from PBMCs. Subset of the sample: CD45RA+ positively selected. CDR3 nucleotide sequence: TGTGCCAGCAGTCCCAAAGAAGACAGGGCTGAAAAACTGTTTTTT. The encoded protein is CASSPKEDRAEKLFF.